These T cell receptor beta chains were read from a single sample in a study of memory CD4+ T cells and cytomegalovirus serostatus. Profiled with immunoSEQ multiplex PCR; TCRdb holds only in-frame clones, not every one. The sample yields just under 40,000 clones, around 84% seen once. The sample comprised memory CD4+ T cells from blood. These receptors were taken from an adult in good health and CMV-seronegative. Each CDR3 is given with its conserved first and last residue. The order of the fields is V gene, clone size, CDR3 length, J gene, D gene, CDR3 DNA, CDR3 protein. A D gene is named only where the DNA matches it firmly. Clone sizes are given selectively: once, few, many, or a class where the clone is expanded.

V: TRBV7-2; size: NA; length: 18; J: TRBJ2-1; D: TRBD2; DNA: TGTGCCAGCAGCTTACGGACTAGCGGGGCGGACTCCTACAATGAGCAGTTCTTC; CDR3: CASSLRTSGADSYNEQFF
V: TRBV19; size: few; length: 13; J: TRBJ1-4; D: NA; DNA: TGTGCCAGTAGTATCAGTACTAATGAAAAACTGTTTTTT; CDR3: CASSISTNEKLFF
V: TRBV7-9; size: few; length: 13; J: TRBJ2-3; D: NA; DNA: TGTGCCAGCAGCTTGGGCGGGCTAGATACGCAGTATTTT; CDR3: CASSLGGLDTQYF
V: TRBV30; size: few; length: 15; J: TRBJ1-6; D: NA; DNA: TGTGCCTGGAGTGGGAGGGAGTCCTATAATTCACCCCTCCACTTT; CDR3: CAWSGRESYNSPLHF
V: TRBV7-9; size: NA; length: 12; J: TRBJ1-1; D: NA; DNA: TGTGCCAGCAGCTGGGGGGACACTGAAGCTTTCTTT; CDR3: CASSWGDTEAFF
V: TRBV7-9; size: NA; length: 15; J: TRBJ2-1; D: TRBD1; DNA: TGTGCCAGCAGCTCCGATACAGGGGCCTACAATGAGCAGTTCTTC; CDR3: CASSSDTGAYNEQFF
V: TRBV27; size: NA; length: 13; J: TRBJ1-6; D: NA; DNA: TGTGCCAGCAGGGGACATAATAATTCACCCCTCCACTTT; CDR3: CASRGHNNSPLHF
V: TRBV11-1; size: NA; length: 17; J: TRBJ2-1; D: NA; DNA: TGTGCCAGCAGCTTAGAAGTTAACAGCCATGCGTCCAATGAGCAGTTCTTC; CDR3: CASSLEVNSHASNEQFF
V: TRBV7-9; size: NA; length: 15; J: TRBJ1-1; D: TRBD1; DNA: TGTGCCGGGAGGCCCCCAGGGACAGAGAACACTGAAGCTTTCTTT; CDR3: CAGRPPGTENTEAFF
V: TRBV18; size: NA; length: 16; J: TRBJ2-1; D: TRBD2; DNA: TGTGCCAGCTCACCACCGGCTAGCGGGGGATCGAATGAGCAGTTCTTC; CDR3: CASSPPASGGSNEQFF
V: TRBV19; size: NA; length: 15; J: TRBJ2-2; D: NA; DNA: TGTGCCAGTAGTTCCCCGGACCTGGGGGTCGGGGAGCTGTTTTTT; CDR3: CASSSPDLGVGELFF
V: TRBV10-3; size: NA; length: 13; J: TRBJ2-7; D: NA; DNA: TGTGCCACCCGCCCAGTATCCGGCTACGAGCAGTACTTC; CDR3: CATRPVSGYEQYF
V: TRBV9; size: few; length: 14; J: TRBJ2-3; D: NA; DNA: TGTGCCAGCAGCGTAGGACACACCACAGATACGCAGTATTTT; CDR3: CASSVGHTTDTQYF
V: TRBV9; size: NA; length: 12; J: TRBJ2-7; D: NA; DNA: TGTGCCAGCAGCGCTTCTTCCTACGAGCAGTACTTC; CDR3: CASSASSYEQYF
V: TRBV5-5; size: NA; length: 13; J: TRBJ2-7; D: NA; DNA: TGTGCCAGCAGCTCCTTGAGCTCCTACGAGCAGTACTTC; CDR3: CASSSLSSYEQYF
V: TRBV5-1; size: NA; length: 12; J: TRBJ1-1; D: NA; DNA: TGCGCCAGCAGCAGAGATACTCTAGAAGCTTTCTTT; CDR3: CASSRDTLEAFF
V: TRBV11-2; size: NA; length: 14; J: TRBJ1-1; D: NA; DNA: TGTGCCAGCAGCCTCGATGGGGGGAACACTGAAGCTTTCTTT; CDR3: CASSLDGGNTEAFF
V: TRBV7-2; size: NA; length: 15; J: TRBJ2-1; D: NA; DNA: TGTGCCAGCAGCTTAAGCAGGGGCATGTTGGGTGAGCAGTTCTTC; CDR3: CASSLSRGMLGEQFF
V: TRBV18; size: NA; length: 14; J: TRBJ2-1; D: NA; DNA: TGTGCCAGCTCACCTAGCGGAGGGCTCAATGAGCAGTTCTTC; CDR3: CASSPSGGLNEQFF
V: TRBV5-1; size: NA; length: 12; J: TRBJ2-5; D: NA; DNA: TGCGCCAGCAGCTTGGGGCAAGAGACCCAGTACTTC; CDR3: CASSLGQETQYF
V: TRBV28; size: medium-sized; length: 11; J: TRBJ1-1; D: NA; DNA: TGTGCCAGCAGTTTAGGCAGGGACGGTTTCTTT; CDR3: CASSLGRDGFF
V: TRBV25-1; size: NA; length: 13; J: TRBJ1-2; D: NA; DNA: TGTGCCAGCAGTGAAAGGAGGGGCTATGGCTACACCTTC; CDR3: CASSERRGYGYTF
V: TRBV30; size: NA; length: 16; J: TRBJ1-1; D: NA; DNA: TGTGCCTGGAGTCACGGAAGGTTGGGCCAGAACACTGAAGCTTTCTTT; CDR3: CAWSHGRLGQNTEAFF
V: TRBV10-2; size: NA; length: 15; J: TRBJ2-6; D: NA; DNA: TGCGCCAGCAGTGTCACAAAAACTGGGGCCAACGTCCTGACTTTC; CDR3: CASSVTKTGANVLTF
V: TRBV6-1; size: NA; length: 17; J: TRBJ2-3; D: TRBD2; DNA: TGTGCCAGCAGTGAATATATGGTGGGGGGGAGCACAGATACGCAGTATTTT; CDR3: CASSEYMVGGSTDTQYF
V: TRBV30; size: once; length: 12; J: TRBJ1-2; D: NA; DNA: TGTGCCTGGAGCGCACAGGGTAAAGGCTACACCTTC; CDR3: CAWSAQGKGYTF
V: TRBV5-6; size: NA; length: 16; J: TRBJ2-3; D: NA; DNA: TGTGCCAGCAGCTTGGCAGGTGGGCAGGACACAGATACGCAGTATTTT; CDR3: CASSLAGGQDTDTQYF
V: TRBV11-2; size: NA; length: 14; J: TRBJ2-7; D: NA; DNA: TGTGCCAGCAGCCCGGACCGGGGTGTCTACGAGCAGTACTTC; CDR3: CASSPDRGVYEQYF
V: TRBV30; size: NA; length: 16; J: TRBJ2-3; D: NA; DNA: TGTGCCTGGAGTGTACGGCGGGGCCTGGGGCCAGATACGCAGTATTTT; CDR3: CAWSVRRGLGPDTQYF
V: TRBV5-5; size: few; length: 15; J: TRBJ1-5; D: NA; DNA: TGTGCCAGCAGCTTGGAGCCTAATAGCAATCAGCCCCAGCATTTT; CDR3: CASSLEPNSNQPQHF
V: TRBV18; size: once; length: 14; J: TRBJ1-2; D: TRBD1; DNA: TGTGCCAGCTCACCTATTGGGACAGGGGATGGCTACACCTTC; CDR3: CASSPIGTGDGYTF